This T cell receptor (beta chain) was captured by sequencing in a study of blood T cells in healthy people across ages. Next came a second PCR, run for about 7 to 11 cycles, which used a sample-barcoded 5' primer along with a J-beta primer mix. A single record per CDR3 protein comes from TCRdb applying MiXCR to the 5' RACE reads. The sample carries around 1,500,000 distinct CDR3 sequences, 42% recorded once. The V end was cut by 0 bases, the J end by 7 bases, with 10 bases between. In germline, CDR1 is MNHNS, CDR2 SASEGT. This CDR3 has 14 amino acids. Details on this clonotype: Its target is unknown.

Whole-study findings and limits: Percentage of naive T cells showed a strong correlation with TCR beta diversity.

The sequence came from a woman in her late teens or twenties in good health. Sequenced material: blood. The chain combines TRBV6-1 with TRBJ2-1; possibly TRBD2 for D (5 bases). The chain's CDR3 is CASSEAGSWNEQFF. The CDR3 nucleotides are TGTGCCAGCAGTGAAGCGGGGAGCTGGAATGAGCAGTTCTTC.